A selection of T cell receptor beta chains follows, all from one sample in a study of cytomegalovirus exposure and HLA in healthy donors. Assay used: immunoSEQ multiplex PCR; TCRdb lists only in-frame clones, some missing. The data show about 160,000 clones, with approximately 81% seen just once and approximately 7% held by the top ten. The source material was PBMCs. These receptors originate from a young woman in good health and CMV-seropositive. Each CDR3 is given with its conserved first and last residue.

cdr3_length j_call v_call cdr3_aa
14 TRBJ2-1 TRBV5-4 CASSPSGTYNEQFF
13 TRBJ1-2 TRBV7-2 CASSPGTGYGYTF
14 TRBJ2-5 TRBV5-1 CASSFQQGALTQYF
14 TRBJ1-1 TRBV6-5 CASSYVQTNTEAFF
16 TRBJ2-2 TRBV5-5 CASSLARGGHTGELFF
14 TRBJ2-7 TRBV7-8 CASSLGGYSYEQYF
16 TRBJ2-7 TRBV7-2 CASSLPFSGAVYEQYF
11 TRBJ1-5 TRBV28 CASSFGIAQHF
17 TRBJ2-2 TRBV4-3 CASSQAGTGSIAGELFF
12 TRBJ1-1 TRBV27 CASSFIGTEAFF
18 TRBJ2-6 TRBV7-2 CASSLGSGGAAGANVLTF
16 TRBJ2-3 TRBV5-6 CASSLLRTGGTDTQYF
15 TRBJ1-4 TRBV6-5 CASSKDWATNEKLFF
13 TRBJ1-1 TRBV5-1 CASSLGVYTEAFF
15 TRBJ1-1 TRBV25-1 CASSEWARGGTEAFF
13 TRBJ2-4 TRBV29-1 CSVETGSKNIQYF
15 TRBJ2-2 TRBV29-1 CSVVRGTLNTGELFF
14 TRBJ1-4 TRBV9 CASSEGTVNEKLFF
16 TRBJ1-1 TRBV5-1 CASRPMPRGLNTEAFF
14 TRBJ2-2 TRBV6-1 CASSEGTGAGELFF
14 TRBJ1-5 TRBV15 CATSREDSLQPQHF
14 TRBJ1-6 TRBV6-1 CASSYGPDNSPLHF
15 TRBJ1-4 TRBV19 CASSVGQVPNEKLFF
17 TRBJ2-1 TRBV5-5 CASSLSGGLSSYNEQFF
16 TRBJ1-5 TRBV21-1 CASSLTGVYSNQPQHF
13 TRBJ1-5 TRBV7-9 CASSRQVNQPQHF
16 TRBJ2-1 TRBV4-1 CASSQGRVISYNEQFF
15 TRBJ1-4 TRBV19 CASSIEPTGREKLFF